These 10 T cell receptor beta chains came from one sample sequenced in a study of blood T cell repertoires in COVID-19. Produced via immunoSEQ multiplex PCR; TCRdb's table is partial and in-frame only. In the table there are some 180,000 clones, around 80% of which are singletons. The specimen sequenced was peripheral blood. These receptors originate from an elderly woman with active or convalescent COVID-19.

The V and J genes are TRBV2 and TRBJ1-1; D gene uncertain. Trimming left V 8 bases short and J 0 bases short, with 16 bases between. From germline, CDR1 is SNHLY and CDR2 FYNNEI. This CDR3 contains 15 residues. The CDR3 protein is CASLSQAGMNTEAFF. CDR3 in DNA: TGTGCCAGCCTGAGCCAGGCAGGTATGAACACTGAAGCTTTCTTT.

The genes are TRBV7-2 and TRBJ2-7, with TRBD1 matching over 8 bases. With V trimmed by 5 bases and J by 6 bases, 6 bases remained unmatched. This CDR3 has 13 amino acids. CDR1 and CDR2 (germline): SGHTA, FQGNSA. The DNA of the CDR3 is TGTGCCAGCAGCATAGATACAGGGGGCGAGCAGTACTTC. Translated, it gives CASSIDTGGEQYF.

The V and J genes are TRBV2 and TRBJ2-1; 10 nucleotides align to TRBD1. The V gene end was trimmed by 6 bases and the J gene end by 10 bases; junction bases not matched to a gene: 3. Looked up from germline, CDR1 is SNHLY and CDR2 is FYNNEI. This CDR3 region has 12 residues. The chain's CDR3 is CASSDRGPEQFF. CDR3 DNA: TGTGCCAGCAGCGACAGGGGGCCAGAGCAGTTCTTC.

This clone was seen once. The J gene is TRBJ2-3, the V gene TRBV5-5, with 9 bases aligning to TRBD2. Germline CDR1 reads SGHKS; CDR2 reads YYEKEE (reference sequence). The CDR3 extends over 16 amino acids. V lost 2 bases to trimming and J lost 6 bases; unmatched junction nucleotides: 10. CDR3 in amino acids: CASSFPMSGGRDTQYF. The CDR3 DNA follows: TGTGCCAGCAGCTTCCCGATGAGCGGGGGGCGGGATACGCAGTATTTT.

Details on this clone: An end of the junction does not agree with germline; a read error may underlie this. The chain links TRBV7-2 to TRBJ1-2; 7 bases align to TRBD1. Germline values: CDR1 SGHTA, CDR2 FQGNSA. This CDR3 contains 12 residues. The CDR3 DNA reads TGTGCCAGCAGCCTTAGACAGGGTCCAAGGGATTTC. Translating gives CASSLRQGPRDF.

The sample holds one count of this clone. This chain uses TRBV14 with TRBJ1-2; 7 nucleotides align to TRBD1. Germline V gene sequence: CDR1 SGHDN, CDR2 FVKESK. The J segment lost 4 bases and the V segment lost 4 bases, leaving 6 bases of the junction unmatched. This CDR3 region has 14 residues. For the CDR3, the DNA is TGTGCCAGCAGCCTTTTAAGGACAGGCTATGGCTACACCTTC. Amino acids: CASSLLRTGYGYTF.

As for this clone: The sample has other DNA sequences that encode this CDR3 too. This chain connects TRBV7-9 to TRBJ1-4, with 9 bases lining up with TRBD1. CDR1 and CDR2 from the germline V gene are SEHNR and FQNEAQ (reference sequence). The CDR3 extends over 15 amino acids. V shed 5 bases, J shed 7 bases, and the junction held 8 bases outside the gene matches. The CDR3 protein is CASSPTGGAGEKLFF. CDR3 DNA: TGTGCCAGCAGCCCTACAGGGGGCGCAGGTGAAAAACTGTTTTTT.

J is TRBJ2-7 and V is TRBV5-6; 9 bases are a match to TRBD2. CDR1 is SGHDT and CDR2 is YYEEEE in the germline V gene. This CDR3 has 15 residues. V was clipped by 3 bases and J by 2 bases; unmatched bases: 6. For the CDR3, the DNA is TGTGCCAGCAGCTCTTCGCGGGAGGGGACCTACGAGCAGTACTTC. Translating gives CASSSSREGTYEQYF.

The V call is TRBV5-5, the J call TRBJ2-7, with D possibly TRBD1 on 6 matching bases. Between the trimmed V and J ends, which lost 8 bases and 3 bases, there was a span of 15 bases. The V gene's germline CDR1 is SGHKS and CDR2 YYEKEE (reference sequence). This CDR3 has 13 residues. The CDR3 DNA reads as TGTGCCAGTCGACCGACAGGAAACTACGAGCAGTACTTC. It codes for CASRPTGNYEQYF.

The chain employs TRBV2 and TRBJ1-2; TRBD1 agrees at 7 bases. The germline V gene encodes CDR1 SNHLY and CDR2 FYNNEI. The CDR3 has 12 amino acids. V was pared by 6 bases and J by 5 bases, with 3 bases of the junction left unmatched. CDR3 nucleotide sequence: TGTGCCAGCAGCCAGGGGGAGTATGGCTACACCTTC. This encodes CASSQGEYGYTF.